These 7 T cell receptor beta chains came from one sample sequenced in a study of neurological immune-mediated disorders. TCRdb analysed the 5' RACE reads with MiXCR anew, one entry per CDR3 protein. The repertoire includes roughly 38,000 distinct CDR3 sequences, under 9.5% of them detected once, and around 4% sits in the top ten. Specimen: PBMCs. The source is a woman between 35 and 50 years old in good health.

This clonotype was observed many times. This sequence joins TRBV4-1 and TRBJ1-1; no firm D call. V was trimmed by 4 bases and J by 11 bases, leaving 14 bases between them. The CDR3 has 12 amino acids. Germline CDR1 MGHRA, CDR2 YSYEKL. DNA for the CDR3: TGCGCCAGCAGCCGCCCCGGGCTCGGGGCTTTCTTT. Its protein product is CASSRPGLGAFF.

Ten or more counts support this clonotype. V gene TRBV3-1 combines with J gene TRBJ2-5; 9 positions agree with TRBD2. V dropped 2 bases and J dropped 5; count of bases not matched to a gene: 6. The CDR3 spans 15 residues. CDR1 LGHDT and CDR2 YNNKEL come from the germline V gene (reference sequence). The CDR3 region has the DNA TGTGCCAGCAGCCAACTTAGCGGGAGTTGGGAGACCCAGTACTTC. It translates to CASSQLSGSWETQYF.

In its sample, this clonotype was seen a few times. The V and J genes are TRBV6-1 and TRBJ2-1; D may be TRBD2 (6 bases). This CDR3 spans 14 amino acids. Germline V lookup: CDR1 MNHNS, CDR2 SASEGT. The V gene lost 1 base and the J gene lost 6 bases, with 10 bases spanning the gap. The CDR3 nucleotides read TGTGCCAGCAGTGAAGTGGTGGGGGGCAATGAGCAGTTCTTC. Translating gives CASSEVVGGNEQFF.

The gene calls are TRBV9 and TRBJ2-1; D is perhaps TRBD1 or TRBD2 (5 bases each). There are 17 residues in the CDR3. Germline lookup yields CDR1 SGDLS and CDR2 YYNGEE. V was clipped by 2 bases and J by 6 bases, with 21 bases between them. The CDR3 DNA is TGTGCCAGCAGCGTTGGGGCCTTTTATGGGGACGGCAATGAGCAGTTCTTC. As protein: CASSVGAFYGDGNEQFF.

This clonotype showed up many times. CDR3 in DNA: TGTGCCAGCAGCTCCCACAGGGCCAATGAGCAGTTCTTC. Its translation: CASSSHRANEQFF. This chain connects TRBV7-8 to TRBJ2-1, with a tentative D call TRBD1 (6 bases). The CDR3 is made up of 13 amino acids. Germline V lookup: CDR1 SGHVS, CDR2 FQNEAQ. V was trimmed by 4 bases and J by 6 bases, leaving 10 bases between them.

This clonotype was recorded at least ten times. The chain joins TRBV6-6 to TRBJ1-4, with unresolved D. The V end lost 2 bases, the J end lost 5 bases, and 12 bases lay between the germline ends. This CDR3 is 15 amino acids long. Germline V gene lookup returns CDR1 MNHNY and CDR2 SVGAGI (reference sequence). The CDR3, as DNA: TGTGCCAGCAGTTACGGCTCCCGTAGCAATGAAAAACTGTTTTTT. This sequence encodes CASSYGSRSNEKLFF.

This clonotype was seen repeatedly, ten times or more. The CDR3 DNA follows: TGTGCCGTGAGCGGGGGAGCTCAAGAGACCCAGTACTTC. Protein product: CAVSGGAQETQYF. J is TRBJ2-5 and V is TRBV6-2 or TRBV6-3; TRBD2 aligns across 8 bases. Germline V gene sequence: CDR1 MNHEY, CDR2 SVGEGT. This CDR3 region has 13 residues. The V segment lost 11 bases and the J segment 2 bases; nucleotides outside the gene matches: 7.